This T cell receptor beta chain was documented in a study of vaccination and CD4 T cells after COVID-19. The CDR3 totals 16 residues. Per germline, CDR1 SGHTA and CDR2 FQGNSA. V was trimmed by 1 base and J by 0 bases, leaving 13 bases between them. Treatment of the sample: roughly 10-day PBMC culture with coronavirus spike peptide pools or control peptides (ViraFEST assay). In its sample, this clonotype was seen a few times. The antigen remains unidentified. Cultured CD4+ T-cell DNA underwent Oncomine TCR Beta short-read sequencing. One entry per CDR3 protein results from TCRdb running MiXCR on the PCR reads. Here the sample spans about 19,000 distinct CDR3 sequences, over 40% being singletons.

The rearrangement links TRBV7-2 to TRBJ2-7; D is undetermined. The source material was CD4+ T cells from blood, cultured in vitro, sampled after SARS-CoV-2 vaccination. The clonotype was recovered from a human donor who had recovered from COVID-19. Written as DNA, the CDR3 is TGTGCCAGCAGCTTAGACGGGCCCCGGATCTCCTACGAGCAGTACTTC. This translates into CASSLDGPRISYEQYF.